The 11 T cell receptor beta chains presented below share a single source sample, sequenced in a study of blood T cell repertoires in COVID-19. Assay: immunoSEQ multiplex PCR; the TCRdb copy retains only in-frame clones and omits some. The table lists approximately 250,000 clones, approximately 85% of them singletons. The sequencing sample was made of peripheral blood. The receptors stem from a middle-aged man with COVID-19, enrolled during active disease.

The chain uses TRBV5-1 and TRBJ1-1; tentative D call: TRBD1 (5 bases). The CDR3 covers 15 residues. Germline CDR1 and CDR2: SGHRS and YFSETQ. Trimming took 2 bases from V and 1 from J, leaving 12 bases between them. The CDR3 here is CASSFSTGGNTEAFF. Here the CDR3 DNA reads TGCGCCAGCAGCTTCTCAACCGGGGGGAACACTGAAGCTTTCTTT.

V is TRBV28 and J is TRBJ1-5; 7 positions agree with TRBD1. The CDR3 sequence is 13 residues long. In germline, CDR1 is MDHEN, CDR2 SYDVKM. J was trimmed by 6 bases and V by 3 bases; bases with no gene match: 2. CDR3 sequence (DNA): TGTGCCAGCAGTTTTACAGGGGTTCAGCCCCAGCATTTT. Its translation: CASSFTGVQPQHF.

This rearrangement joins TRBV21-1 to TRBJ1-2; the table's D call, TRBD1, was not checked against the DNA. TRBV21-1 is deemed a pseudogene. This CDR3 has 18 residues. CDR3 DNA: TGTGCCAGCAGCAAAGACATCGGGACAGGGGGCTTTGGCTATGGCTACACCTTC. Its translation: CASSKDIGTGGFGYGYTF.

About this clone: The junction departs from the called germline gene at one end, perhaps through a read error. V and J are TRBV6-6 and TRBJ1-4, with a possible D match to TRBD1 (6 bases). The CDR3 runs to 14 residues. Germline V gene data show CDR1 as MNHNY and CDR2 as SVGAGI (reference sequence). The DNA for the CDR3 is TGTGCCAGCAGTTACGTGGGGGCTAACGAAAAACTGTTTTTT. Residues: CASSYVGANEKLFF.

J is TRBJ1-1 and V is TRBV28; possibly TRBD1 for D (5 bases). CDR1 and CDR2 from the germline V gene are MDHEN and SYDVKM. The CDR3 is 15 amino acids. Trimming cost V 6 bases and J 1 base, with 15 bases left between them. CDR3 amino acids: CASRVPGQPNTEAFF. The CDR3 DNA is TGTGCCAGCAGGGTCCCCGGACAACCGAACACTGAAGCTTTCTTT.

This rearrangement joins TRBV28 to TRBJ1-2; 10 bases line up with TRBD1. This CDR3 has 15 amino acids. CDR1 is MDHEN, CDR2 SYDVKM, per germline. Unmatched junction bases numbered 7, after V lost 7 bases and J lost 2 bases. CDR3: CASIDRTGGNYGYTF. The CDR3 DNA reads TGTGCCAGCATCGACAGGACAGGGGGAAACTATGGCTACACCTTC.

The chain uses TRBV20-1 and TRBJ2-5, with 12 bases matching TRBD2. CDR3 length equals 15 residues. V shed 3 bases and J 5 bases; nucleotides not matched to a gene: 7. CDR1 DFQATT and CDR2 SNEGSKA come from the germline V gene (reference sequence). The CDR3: CSASASGGAQETQYF. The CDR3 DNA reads TGCAGTGCTAGTGCTAGCGGGGGGGCCCAGGAGACCCAGTACTTC.

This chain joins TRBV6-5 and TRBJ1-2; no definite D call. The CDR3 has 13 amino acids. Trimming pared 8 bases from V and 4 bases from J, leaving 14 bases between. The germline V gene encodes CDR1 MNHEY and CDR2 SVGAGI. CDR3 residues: CASDFGRSYGYTF. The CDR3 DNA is TGTGCCAGCGACTTCGGCCGAAGCTATGGCTACACCTTC.

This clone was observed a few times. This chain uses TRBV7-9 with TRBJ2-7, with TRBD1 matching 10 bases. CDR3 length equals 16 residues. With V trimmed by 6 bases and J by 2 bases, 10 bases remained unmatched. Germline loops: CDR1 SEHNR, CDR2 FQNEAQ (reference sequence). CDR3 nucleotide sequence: TGTGCCAGCAGTCGGGCGGGACAGGGGAAACCCTACGAGCAGTACTTC. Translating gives CASSRAGQGKPYEQYF.

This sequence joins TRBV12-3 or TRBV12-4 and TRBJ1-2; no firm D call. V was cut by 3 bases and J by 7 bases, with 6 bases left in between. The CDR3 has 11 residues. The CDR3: CASSLLGGYTF. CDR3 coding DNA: TGTGCCAGCAGTTTGCTAGGTGGCTACACCTTC.

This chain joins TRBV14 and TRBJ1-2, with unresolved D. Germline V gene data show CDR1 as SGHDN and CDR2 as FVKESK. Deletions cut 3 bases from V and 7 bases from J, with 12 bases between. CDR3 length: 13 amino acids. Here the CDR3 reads CASSHYTSGGYTF. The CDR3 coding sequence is TGTGCCAGCAGCCACTATACTTCTGGTGGCTACACCTTC.